The 8 T cell receptor beta chains given below trace back to one sample, sequenced in a study of Ad26.COV2.S vaccination and SARS-CoV-2 variants. Noted treatment: roughly 18 received Ad26.COV2.S at low or high dose, single or two shots; 5 received placebo; per-sample allocation not given. Sample collection was performed on day 63 after the first vaccine or placebo injection. Produced via immunoSEQ multiplex PCR; TCRdb's table is partial and in-frame only. The sample carries about 240,000 clones, 70% to 90% recorded once. Sequences were derived from peripheral blood, sampled in a trial of Ad26.COV2.S vaccine versus placebo. The receptors originated from a person aged 18-60 years who received the Ad26.COV2.S COVID-19 vaccine or a placebo.

The chain combines TRBV7-2 with TRBJ1-1; 7 bases align to TRBD1. With 3 bases clipped from V and 7 bases from J, the junction kept 8 bases outside the gene matches. This CDR3 is built from 14 residues. Germline V CDR1 and CDR2: SGHTA, FQGNSA. The CDR3 region is CASSFRQGGFEAFF. The CDR3 nucleotides are TGTGCCAGCAGCTTTAGACAGGGAGGGTTTGAAGCTTTCTTT.

The CDR3 coding sequence is TGTGCCATCAGTACTATGACTAGCGCCTACGAGCAGTACTTC. It is translated as CAISTMTSAYEQYF. The chain employs TRBV10-3 and TRBJ2-7; 8 bases align to TRBD2. Per germline, CDR1 ENHRY and CDR2 SYGVKD. This CDR3 has 14 amino acids. Unmatched junction bases numbered 5, after V lost 5 bases and J lost 2 bases.

The gene calls are TRBV6-5 and TRBJ2-3; maybe TRBD1 (5 bases). Germline CDR1 reads MNHEY; CDR2 reads SVGAGI. This CDR3 region has 14 residues. The V end was cut by 4 bases, the J end by 4 bases, with 12 bases between. This CDR3 is CASSSRWGPDTQYF. The CDR3 nucleotides read TGTGCCAGCAGTTCCCGTTGGGGCCCAGATACGCAGTATTTT.

This clone was seen a few times. The chain recombines TRBV6-1 with TRBJ2-7; D is possibly TRBD1 (5 bases). Germline V gene lookup returns CDR1 MNHNS and CDR2 SASEGT. The V end lost 2 bases, the J end lost 2 bases, and 10 bases lay between the germline ends. The CDR3 spans 14 residues. CDR3 coding DNA: TGTGCCAGCAGTGAACGAGGCAGGGCCTACGAGCAGTACTTC. Encoded protein: CASSERGRAYEQYF.

This chain joins TRBV28 and TRBJ2-7; D is unclear. This CDR3 spans 9 amino acids. Trimming removed 7 bases at V and 2 bases at J, with 0 bases between. Germline-derived CDR1 and CDR2 are MDHEN and SYDVKM. CDR3 region: CASTYEQYF. Written as DNA, the CDR3 is TGTGCCAGCACCTACGAGCAGTACTTC. Using reference TRBV28 and TRBJ2-7 for the parts outside the CDR3, the full variable domain is DVKVTQSSRYLVKRTGEKVFLECVQDMDHENMFWYRQDPGLGLRLIYFSYDVKMKEKGDIPEGYSVSREKKERFSLILESASTNQTSMYLCASTYEQYFGPGTRLTVT.

The V gene is TRBV6-2 or TRBV6-3, the J gene TRBJ2-1; no clear D gene. Germline V gene lookup returns CDR1 MNHEY and CDR2 SVGEGT. The CDR3 is 16 residues long. V shed 4 bases and J shed 0 bases, with 13 bases lying between them. CDR3 sequence reads: CASSSPGISSYNEQFF. The CDR3 DNA reads as TGTGCCAGCAGTTCCCCGGGCATAAGCTCCTACAATGAGCAGTTCTTC.

V gene TRBV28 combines with J gene TRBJ2-7; 12 bases map to TRBD2. V shed 3 bases, J shed 3 bases, and the junction held 6 bases outside the gene matches. In germline, CDR1 is MDHEN, CDR2 SYDVKM. This CDR3 region has 16 residues. The CDR3 DNA is TGTGCCAGCAGTTTGACTAGCGGGGGAATCGTCTACGAGCAGTACTTC. This sequence encodes CASSLTSGGIVYEQYF.

This clone was seen a handful of times. CDR3 bases: TGTGCCTGGAACGCAGGGCTAGGCACAGATACGCAGTATTTT. Its protein is CAWNAGLGTDTQYF. This sequence joins TRBV30 and TRBJ2-3, with D perhaps matching TRBD1 (5 bases). The V and J ends lost 4 bases and 1 base respectively, with 12 bases between them. Germline-derived CDR1 and CDR2 are GTSNPN and SVGIG (reference sequence). The CDR3 covers 14 residues. The full variable domain, its missing parts supplied by reference TRBV30 and TRBJ2-3, is SQTIHQWPATLVQPVGSPLSLECTVEGTSNPNLYWYRQAAGRGLQLLFYSVGIGQISSEVPQNLSASRPQDRQFILSSKKLLLSDSGFYLCAWNAGLGTDTQYFGPGTRLTVL.